This paragraph reports one T cell receptor (beta chain). Clones were sequenced by immunoSEQ multiplex PCR, and TCRdb holds only the in-frame ones, with some missing. The sample records roughly 65,000 clones, around 86% being singletons. This CDR3 is built from 15 residues. The V gene end was trimmed by 5 bases and the J gene end by 4 bases; junction bases not matched to a gene: 6. The germline CDR1 and CDR2 sequences are SNHLY and FYNNEI. This sample is part of a study of blood T cell repertoires in COVID-19. In the study overall: COVID-19 samples collected from the United States, Italy and Spain covered acute and convalescent phases. Sample material is recorded as cDNA or gDNA derived from T cells, B-cell-depleted T cells, or PBMCs.

This sequence was found in a woman in her sixties with acute or convalescent COVID-19. Sequencing input: peripheral blood. The chain is built from TRBV2 and TRBJ2-3; 10 bases align to TRBD1. CDR3 loop: CASSQDRGSADTQYF. The CDR3 DNA reads TGTGCCAGCAGTCAGGACAGGGGGTCAGCAGATACGCAGTATTTT.